Reported below is one TCR beta chain. As yet, its antigen is unknown. This table comes from immunoSEQ multiplex PCR, and its TCRdb copy is limited to in-frame clones, with some not included. The sample carries about 68,000 clones, roughly nine tenths recorded once. This CDR3 has 16 residues. J was trimmed by 8 bases and V by 5 bases; bases with no gene match: 14. Germline-derived CDR1 and CDR2 are LNHDA and SQIVND (reference sequence). This specimen belongs to a study of cytomegalovirus exposure and HLA in healthy donors. Across the whole study: In a later analysis, the 120 or so validation repertoires were reported to have used the same platform as the 650 to 800 first-cohort repertoires.

Study-wide results and limits: In a later analysis, first-cohort TCR clusters were found to tend to co-occur in the 95 to 150 validation repertoires. Testing in vitro showed a few CMV-associated chains specific for CMV antigens. There were some public TCRs occurring in many donors, but most TCR sequences were rare.

The sequence was collected from a man aged 18 to 29 in good health and CMV-seronegative. Sequenced sample: PBMCs. J is TRBJ2-1 and V is TRBV19, with TRBD2 matching 8 bases. CDR3 DNA: TGTGCCAGTAGTTTTGGACTAGCTTCCAAGGGACATGAGCAGTTCTTC. This translates into CASSFGLASKGHEQFF.